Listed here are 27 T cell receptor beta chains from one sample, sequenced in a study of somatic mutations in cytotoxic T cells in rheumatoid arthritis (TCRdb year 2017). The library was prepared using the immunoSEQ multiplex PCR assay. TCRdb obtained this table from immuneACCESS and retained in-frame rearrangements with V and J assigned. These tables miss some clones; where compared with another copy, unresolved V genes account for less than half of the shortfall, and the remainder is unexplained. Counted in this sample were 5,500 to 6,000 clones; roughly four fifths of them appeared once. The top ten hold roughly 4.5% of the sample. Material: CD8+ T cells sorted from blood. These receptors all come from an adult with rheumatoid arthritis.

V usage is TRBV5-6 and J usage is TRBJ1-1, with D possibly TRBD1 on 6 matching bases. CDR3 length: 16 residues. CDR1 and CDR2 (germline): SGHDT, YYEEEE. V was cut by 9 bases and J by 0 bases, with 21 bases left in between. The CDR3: CATRDTNRDMNTEAFF. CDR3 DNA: TGTGCCACCCGGGACACCAACAGAGATATGAACACTGAAGCTTTCTTT.

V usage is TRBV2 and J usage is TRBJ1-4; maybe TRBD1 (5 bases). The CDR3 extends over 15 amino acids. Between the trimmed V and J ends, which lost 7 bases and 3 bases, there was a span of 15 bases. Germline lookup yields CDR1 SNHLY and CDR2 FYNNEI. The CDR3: CASTQSGGPNEKLFF. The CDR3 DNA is TGTGCCAGCACTCAATCCGGGGGACCTAATGAAAAACTGTTTTTT.

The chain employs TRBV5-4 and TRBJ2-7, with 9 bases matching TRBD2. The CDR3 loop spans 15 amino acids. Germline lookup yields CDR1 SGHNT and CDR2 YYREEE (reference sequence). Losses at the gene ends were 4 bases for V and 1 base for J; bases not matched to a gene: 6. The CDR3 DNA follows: TGTGCCAGCAGCACTTATAGCGGGAGATCCTACGAGCAGTACTTC. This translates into CASSTYSGRSYEQYF.

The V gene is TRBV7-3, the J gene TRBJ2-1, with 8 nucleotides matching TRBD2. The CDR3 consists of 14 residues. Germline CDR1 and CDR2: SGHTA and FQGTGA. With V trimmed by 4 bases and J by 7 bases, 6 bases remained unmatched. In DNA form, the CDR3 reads TGTGCCAGCAGCTCCGGGGGGGGGAGGAATGAGCAGTTCTTC. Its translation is CASSSGGGRNEQFF.

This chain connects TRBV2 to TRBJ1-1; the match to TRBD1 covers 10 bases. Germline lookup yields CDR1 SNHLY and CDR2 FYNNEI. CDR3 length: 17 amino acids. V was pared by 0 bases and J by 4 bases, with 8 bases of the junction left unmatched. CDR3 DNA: TGTGCCAGCAGTGAAGCTCGACAGGGGGCCTGGAGCACTGAAGCTTTCTTT. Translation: CASSEARQGAWSTEAFF. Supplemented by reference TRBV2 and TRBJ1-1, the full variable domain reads EPEVTQTPSHQVTQMGQEVILRCVPISNHLYFYWYRQILGQKVEFLVSFYNNEISEKSEIFDDQFSVERPDGSNFTLKIRSTKLEDSAMYFCASSEARQGAWSTEAFFGQGTRLTVV.

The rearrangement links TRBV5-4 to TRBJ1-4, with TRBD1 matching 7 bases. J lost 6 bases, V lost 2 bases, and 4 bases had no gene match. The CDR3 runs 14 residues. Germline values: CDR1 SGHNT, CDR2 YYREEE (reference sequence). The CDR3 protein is CASSFAGGDEKLFF. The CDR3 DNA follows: TGTGCCAGCAGCTTTGCAGGGGGGGATGAAAAACTGTTTTTT. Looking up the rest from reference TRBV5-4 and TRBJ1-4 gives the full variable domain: ETGVTQSPTHLIKTRGQQVTLRCSSQSGHNTVSWYQQALGQGPQFIFQYYREEENGRGNFPPRFSGLQFPNYSSELNVNALELDDSALYLCASSFAGGDEKLFFGSGTQLSVL.

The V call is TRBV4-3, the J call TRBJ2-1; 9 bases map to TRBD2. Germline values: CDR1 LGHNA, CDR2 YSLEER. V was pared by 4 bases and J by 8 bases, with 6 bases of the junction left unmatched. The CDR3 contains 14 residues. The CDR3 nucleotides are TGCGCCAGCAGCCCCGGACTAGCGACCGATGAGCAGTTCTTC. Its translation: CASSPGLATDEQFF.

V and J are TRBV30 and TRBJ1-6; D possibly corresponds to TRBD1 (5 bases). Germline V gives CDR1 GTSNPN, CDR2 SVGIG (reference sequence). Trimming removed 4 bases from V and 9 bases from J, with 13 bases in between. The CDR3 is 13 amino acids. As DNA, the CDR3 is TGTGCCTGGAAGATAGGGGAGGGTTCACCCCTCCACTTT. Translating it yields CAWKIGEGSPLHF.

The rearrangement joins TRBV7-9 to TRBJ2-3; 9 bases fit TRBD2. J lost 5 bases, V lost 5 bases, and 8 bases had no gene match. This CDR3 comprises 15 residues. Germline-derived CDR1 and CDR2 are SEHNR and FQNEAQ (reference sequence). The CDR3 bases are TGTGCCAGCAGCCCAAGAGCGGGAGGCGGAGATACGCAGTATTTT. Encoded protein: CASSPRAGGGDTQYF.

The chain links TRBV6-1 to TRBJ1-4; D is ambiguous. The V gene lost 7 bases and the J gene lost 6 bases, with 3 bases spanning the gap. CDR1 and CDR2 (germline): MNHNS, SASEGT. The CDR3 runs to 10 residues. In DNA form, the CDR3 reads TGTGCCAGCAAGGATGAAAAACTGTTTTTT. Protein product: CASKDEKLFF.

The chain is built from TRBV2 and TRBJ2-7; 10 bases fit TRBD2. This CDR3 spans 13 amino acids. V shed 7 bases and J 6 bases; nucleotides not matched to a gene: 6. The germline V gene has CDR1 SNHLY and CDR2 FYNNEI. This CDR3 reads CASTAGGPAEQYF. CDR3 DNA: TGTGCCAGCACAGCGGGAGGGCCAGCCGAGCAGTACTTC.

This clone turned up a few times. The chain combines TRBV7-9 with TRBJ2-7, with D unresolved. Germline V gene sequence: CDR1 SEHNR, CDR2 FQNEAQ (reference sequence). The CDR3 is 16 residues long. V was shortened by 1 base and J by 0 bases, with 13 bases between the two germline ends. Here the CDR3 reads CASSLENPPSSYEQYF. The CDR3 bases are TGTGCCAGCAGCTTAGAAAACCCTCCGAGCTCCTACGAGCAGTACTTC.

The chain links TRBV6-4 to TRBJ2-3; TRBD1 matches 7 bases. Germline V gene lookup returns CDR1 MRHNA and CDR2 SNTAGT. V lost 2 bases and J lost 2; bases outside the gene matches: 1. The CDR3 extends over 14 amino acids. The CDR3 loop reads CASSDGTDTDTQYF. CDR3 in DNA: TGTGCCAGCAGTGACGGGACAGACACAGATACGCAGTATTTT.

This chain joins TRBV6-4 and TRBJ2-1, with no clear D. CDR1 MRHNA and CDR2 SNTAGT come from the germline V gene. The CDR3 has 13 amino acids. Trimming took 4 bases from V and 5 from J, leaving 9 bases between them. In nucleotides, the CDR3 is TGTGCCAGCAGTGCGAAAAGCAACAATGAGCAGTTCTTC. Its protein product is CASSAKSNNEQFF.

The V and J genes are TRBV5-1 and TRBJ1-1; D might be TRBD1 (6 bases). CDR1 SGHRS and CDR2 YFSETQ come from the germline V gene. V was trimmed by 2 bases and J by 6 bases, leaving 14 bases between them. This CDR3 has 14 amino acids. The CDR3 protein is CASSFYRERAEAFF. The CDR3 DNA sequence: TGCGCCAGCAGCTTTTACAGGGAAAGGGCTGAAGCTTTCTTT.

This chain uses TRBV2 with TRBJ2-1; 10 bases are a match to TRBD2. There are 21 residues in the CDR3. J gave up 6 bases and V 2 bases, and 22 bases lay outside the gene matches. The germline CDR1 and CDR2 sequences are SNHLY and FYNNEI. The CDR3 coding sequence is TGTGCCAGCAGTGAACGAGGTTGGATCGGGACTAGCGTCCCCGGGGGCAATGAGCAGTTCTTC. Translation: CASSERGWIGTSVPGGNEQFF.

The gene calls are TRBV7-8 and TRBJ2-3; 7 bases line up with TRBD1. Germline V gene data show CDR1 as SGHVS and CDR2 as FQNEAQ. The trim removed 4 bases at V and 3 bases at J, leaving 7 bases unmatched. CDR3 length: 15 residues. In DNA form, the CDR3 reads TGTGCCAGCAGCTCTCCAGGGACAGTAACAGATACGCAGTATTTT. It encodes CASSSPGTVTDTQYF.

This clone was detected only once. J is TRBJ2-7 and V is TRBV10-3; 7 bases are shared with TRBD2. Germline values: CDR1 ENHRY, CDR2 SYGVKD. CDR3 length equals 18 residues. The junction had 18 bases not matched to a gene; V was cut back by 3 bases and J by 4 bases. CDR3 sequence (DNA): TGTGCCATCAGTGACCAGTCGACTAGCCCCGAATACCAGTACGAGCAGTACTTC. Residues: CAISDQSTSPEYQYEQYF.

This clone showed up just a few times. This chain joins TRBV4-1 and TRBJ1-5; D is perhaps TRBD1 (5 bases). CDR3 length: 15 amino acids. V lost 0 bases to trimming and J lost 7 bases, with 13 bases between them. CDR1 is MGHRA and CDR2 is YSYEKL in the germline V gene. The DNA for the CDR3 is TGCGCCAGCAGCCAAGATAGAGCTCGGGGGCAGCCCCAGCATTTT. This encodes CASSQDRARGQPQHF.

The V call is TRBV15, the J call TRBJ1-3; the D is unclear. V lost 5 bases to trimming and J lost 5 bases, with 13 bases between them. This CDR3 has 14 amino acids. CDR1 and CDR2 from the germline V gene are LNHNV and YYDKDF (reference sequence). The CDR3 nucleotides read TGTGCCACCAGCCGCTCTGGCGGGAGAAACACCATATATTTT. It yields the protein CATSRSGGRNTIYF. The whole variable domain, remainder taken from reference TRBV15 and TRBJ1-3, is DAMVIQNPRYQVTQFGKPVTLSCSQTLNHNVMYWYQQKSSQAPKLLFHYYDKDFNNEADTPDNFQSRRPNTSFCFLDIRSPGLGDTAMYLCATSRSGGRNTIYFGEGSWLTVV.

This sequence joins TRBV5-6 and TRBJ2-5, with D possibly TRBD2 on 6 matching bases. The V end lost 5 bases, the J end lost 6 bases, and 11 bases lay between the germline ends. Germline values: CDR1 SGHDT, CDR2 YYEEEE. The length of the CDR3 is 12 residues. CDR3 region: CASSGTVKTQYF. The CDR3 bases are TGTGCCAGCAGTGGGACTGTGAAGACCCAGTACTTC.

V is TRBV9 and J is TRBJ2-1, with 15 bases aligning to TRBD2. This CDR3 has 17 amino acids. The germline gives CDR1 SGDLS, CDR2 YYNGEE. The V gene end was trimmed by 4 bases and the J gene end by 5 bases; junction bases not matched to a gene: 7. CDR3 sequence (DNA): TGTGCCAGCAGCCCCCGGACTAGCGGGAGGGCCGACAATGAGCAGTTCTTC. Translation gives CASSPRTSGRADNEQFF. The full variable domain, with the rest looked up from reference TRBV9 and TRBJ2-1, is DSGVTQTPKHLITATGQRVTLRCSPRSGDLSVYWYQQSLDQGLQFLIQYYNGEERAKGNILERFSAQQFPDLHSELNLSSLELGDSALYFCASSPRTSGRADNEQFFGPGTRLTVL.

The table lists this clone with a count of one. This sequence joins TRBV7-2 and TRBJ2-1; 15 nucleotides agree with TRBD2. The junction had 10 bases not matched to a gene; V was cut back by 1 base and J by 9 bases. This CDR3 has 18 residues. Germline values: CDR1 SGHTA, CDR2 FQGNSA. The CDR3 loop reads CASSLEGTSGRFVSEQFF. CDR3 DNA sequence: TGTGCCAGCAGCTTAGAAGGGACTAGCGGGAGGTTCGTCAGTGAGCAGTTCTTC.

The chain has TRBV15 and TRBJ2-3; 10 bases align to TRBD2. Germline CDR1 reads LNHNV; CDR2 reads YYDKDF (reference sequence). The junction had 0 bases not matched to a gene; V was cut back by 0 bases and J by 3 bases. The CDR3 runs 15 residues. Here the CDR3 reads CATSRELAGTDTQYF. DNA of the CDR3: TGTGCCACCAGCAGAGAACTAGCGGGGACAGATACGCAGTATTTT.

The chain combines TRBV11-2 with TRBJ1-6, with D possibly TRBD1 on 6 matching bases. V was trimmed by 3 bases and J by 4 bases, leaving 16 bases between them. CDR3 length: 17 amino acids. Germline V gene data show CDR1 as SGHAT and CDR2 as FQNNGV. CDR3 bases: TGTGCCAGCAGCTTGGCGAGGGGGGGACGATATAATTCACCCCTCCACTTT. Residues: CASSLARGGRYNSPLHF.

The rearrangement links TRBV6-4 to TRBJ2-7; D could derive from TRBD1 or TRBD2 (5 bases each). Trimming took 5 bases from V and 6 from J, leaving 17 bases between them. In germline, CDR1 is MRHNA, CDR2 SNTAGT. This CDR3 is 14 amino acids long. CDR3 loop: CASSRGPSDFEQYF. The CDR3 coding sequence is TGTGCCAGCAGTCGGGGACCCAGCGATTTCGAGCAGTACTTC.

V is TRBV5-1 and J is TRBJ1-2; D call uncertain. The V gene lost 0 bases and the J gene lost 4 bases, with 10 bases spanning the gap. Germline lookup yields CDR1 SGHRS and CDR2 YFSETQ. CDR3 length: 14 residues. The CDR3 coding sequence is TGCGCCAGCAGCTTGGGGGATGCCAGCTATGGCTACACCTTC. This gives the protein CASSLGDASYGYTF.